The 22 T cell receptor beta chains below all came from one sample that was sequenced in a study of molecular identifiers for immune sequencing clone quantification. Each CDR3 protein gets one entry after TCRdb re-called the PCR reads with MiXCR. Among approximately 320,000 distinct CDR3 sequences, roughly 24% were seen once, and the ten largest hold about 0.74%. The sequenced material came from naive CD8+ T cells from blood, with Jurkat cell RNA spiked in. Subset in this sample: FACS-sorted CD8+CD4-CCR7+CD45RA+ naive T cells. The receptors were gathered from a human donor in good health. Some libraries in this study had Jurkat cell RNA spiked in.

Only a few counts were recorded for this clonotype. V gene TRBV11-1 combines with J gene TRBJ2-7; 9 bases line up with TRBD2. J gave up 5 bases and V 4 bases, and 12 bases lay outside the gene matches. The germline V gene has CDR1 SGHAT and CDR2 FQDESV (reference sequence). This CDR3 comprises 16 residues. CDR3: CASSSLAGPPVDEQYF. DNA for the CDR3: TGTGCCAGCAGCTCTCTAGCGGGGCCGCCTGTGGACGAGCAGTACTTC.

This clonotype was observed a few times. This may arise from a read error, as a much more abundant clone is one base away. V gene TRBV15 combines with J gene TRBJ1-1, with D possibly TRBD1 on 5 matching bases. Deletions cut 2 bases from V and 5 bases from J, with 18 bases between. The germline V gene encodes CDR1 LNHNV and CDR2 YYDKDF (reference sequence). CDR3 length: 16 amino acids. DNA of the CDR3: TGTGCCACCAGCAGAAATCATGATGGGGGTTCGACTGAAGCTTTCTTT. Protein product: CATSRNHDGGSTEAFF.

This clonotype was detected many times. The chain recombines TRBV12-3 or TRBV12-4 with TRBJ2-4, with 7 bases aligning to TRBD1. Unmatched junction bases numbered 13, after V lost 3 bases and J lost 8 bases. The CDR3 is made up of 16 amino acids. The CDR3 region is CASSLGQGDEEDIQYF. For the CDR3, the DNA is TGTGCCAGCAGTTTGGGTCAGGGGGACGAGGAGGACATTCAGTACTTC.

The rearrangement joins TRBV6-2 or TRBV6-3 to TRBJ1-5; D is perhaps TRBD1 (6 bases). V shed 2 bases and J shed 6 bases, with 26 bases lying between them. The germline V gene has CDR1 MNHEY and CDR2 SVGEGT. This CDR3 region has 19 residues. The CDR3 bases are TGTGCCAGCAGTTACGCCAGGGGTCGTGCGGTCCGGGGCTCTCAGCCCCAGCATTTT. Translated, it gives CASSYARGRAVRGSQPQHF.

With regard to this clonotype: Its ends do not fully match the called genes, so a read error is possible. The chain uses TRBV7-2 and TRBJ2-1, with 8 bases matching TRBD2. The CDR3 is made up of 13 amino acids. The germline V gene encodes CDR1 SGHTA and CDR2 FQGNSA. The CDR3: CAGSDGTSNEQFF. DNA of the CDR3: TGTGCCGGCAGCGATGGGACTAGCAATGAGCAGTTCTTC.

Points on this clonotype: Just one base apart from a much larger clone, this may be a read error. Lacking the conserved final phenylalanine or tryptophan, this CDR3 likely reflects a read error. The chain carries TRBV7-6 and TRBJ2-5; no reliable D call. The CDR3 runs to 11 residues. Trimming left V 4 bases short and J 7 bases short, with 7 bases between. Germline V gene sequence: CDR1 SGHVS, CDR2 FNYEAQ. DNA of the CDR3: TGTGCCAGCAGCTCCCAGCGGACCCAGTACCTC. It specifies CASSSQRTQYL.

This sequence joins TRBV7-3 and TRBJ2-3; D not certain. The germline V and J ends were trimmed by 2 bases and 0 bases, with 9 bases remaining between them. Germline lookup yields CDR1 SGHTA and CDR2 FQGTGA. This CDR3 comprises 15 residues. The CDR3 bases are TGTGCCAGCAGCTTATTCCCGGGTAGCACAGATACGCAGTATTTT. This gives the protein CASSLFPGSTDTQYF.

This clonotype was seen at least ten times. The V and J genes are TRBV29-1 and TRBJ2-2, with D unclear. Germline V lookup: CDR1 SQVTM, CDR2 ANQGSEA. This CDR3 contains 13 residues. The germline V and J ends were trimmed by 5 bases and 2 bases, with 9 bases remaining between them. The DNA of the CDR3 is TGCAGCGTTCGGTACGAAAACACCGGGGAGCTGTTTTTT. Its translation: CSVRYENTGELFF.

CDR3 in amino acids: CATEETRGYTEAFF. The CDR3, as DNA: TGTGCCACGGAAGAAACAAGGGGCTACACTGAAGCTTTCTTT. V and J are TRBV28 and TRBJ1-1, with D possibly being TRBD1 (5 bases). Germline assignment: CDR1 MDHEN and CDR2 SYDVKM. Trimming cost V 10 bases and J 3 bases, with 18 bases left between them. There are 14 residues in the CDR3.

This clonotype was observed many times. The V call is TRBV7-8, the J call TRBJ1-1; tentatively, D is TRBD1 (6 bases). Trimming took off 4 bases at V and 7 bases at J, with 16 bases between the two ends. Germline V CDR1 and CDR2: SGHVS, FQNEAQ. The CDR3 covers 14 residues. CDR3 nucleotide sequence: TGTGCCAGCAGCTACGCCCGGGGGCAAAGTGAAGCTTTCTTT. It encodes CASSYARGQSEAFF.

V usage is TRBV6-7 and J usage is TRBJ2-7; perhaps TRBD1 as D (6 bases). TRBV6-7 qualifies as an ORF whose function is uncertain. The germline V and J ends were trimmed by 5 bases and 1 base, with 15 bases remaining between them. This CDR3 is 15 amino acids long. The CDR3 sequence is CASSVRQALSYEQYF. As DNA, the CDR3 is TGTGCCAGCAGTGTTCGACAGGCCCTATCCTACGAGCAGTACTTC.

As to this clonotype: The final CDR3 position lacks the conserved phenylalanine or tryptophan, pointing to a likely read error. V usage is TRBV4-1 and J usage is TRBJ1-1, with D possibly matching TRBD1 (5 bases). Per germline, CDR1 MGHRA and CDR2 YSYEKL. This CDR3 is 16 amino acids long. V lost 0 bases, J lost 4 bases, and 15 bases lay in between. Here the CDR3 DNA reads TGCGCCAGCAGCCAAGAAAAGCCAGGGCGGTTCACTGAAGCTTTCCTT. It codes for CASSQEKPGRFTEAFL.

This clonotype was detected ten times or more. The J gene is TRBJ2-5, the V gene TRBV4-3, with D maybe TRBD2 (5 bases). The CDR3 spans 15 residues. The germline V and J ends were trimmed by 0 bases and 0 bases, with 8 bases remaining between them. Germline V lookup: CDR1 LGHNA, CDR2 YSLEER. CDR3 sequence: CASSQDRGYQETQYF. The CDR3 region has the DNA TGCGCCAGCAGCCAAGATCGGGGATACCAAGAGACCCAGTACTTC.

This clonotype was counted between two and nine times. The chain has TRBV4-3 and TRBJ2-5, with 11 bases matching TRBD2. CDR3 length: 16 residues. CDR1 is LGHNA, CDR2 YSLEER, per germline. The J segment lost 5 bases and the V segment lost 0 bases, leaving 5 bases of the junction unmatched. Written as DNA, the CDR3 is TGCGCCAGCAGCCAAGATGCTAGCGGGGGGAAGGAGACCCAGTACTTC. This gives the protein CASSQDASGGKETQYF.

For the CDR3, the DNA is TGCGCCAGCAGCCAAGGTTCTAGCACAAATGAGCAGTTCTTC. Amino acids: CASSQGSSTNEQFF. The chain has TRBV4-1 and TRBJ2-1, with TRBD2 as a possible D gene (5 bases). Germline V gives CDR1 MGHRA, CDR2 YSYEKL. The CDR3 is 14 amino acids. The germline V and J ends were trimmed by 1 base and 7 bases, with 11 bases remaining between them.

This clonotype was seen more than once but under ten times. The V gene is TRBV18, the J gene TRBJ1-1; TRBD1 matches 9 bases. J gave up 3 bases and V 4 bases, and 3 bases lay outside the gene matches. The CDR3 has 14 residues. The germline gives CDR1 KGHSH, CDR2 LQKENI. The DNA of the CDR3 is TGTGCCAGCTCACGGGACAGGGCGGACACTGAAGCTTTCTTT. It codes for CASSRDRADTEAFF.

This clonotype was observed a handful of times. V and J are TRBV4-1 and TRBJ2-5; TRBD1 or TRBD2 may be the D gene (5 bases each). This CDR3 is 13 amino acids long. V was shortened by 1 base and J by 7 bases, with 10 bases between the two germline ends. CDR1 MGHRA and CDR2 YSYEKL come from the germline V gene. The CDR3 loop reads CASSQAGQRTQYF. The CDR3 DNA follows: TGCGCCAGCAGCCAAGCGGGGCAAAGGACCCAGTACTTC.

This clonotype showed up many times. The chain has TRBV5-1 and TRBJ2-5; 15 positions agree with TRBD2. This CDR3 contains 17 residues. Germline V gives CDR1 SGHRS, CDR2 YFSETQ. Trimming took 4 bases from V and 7 from J; bases not matched to a gene: 11. The CDR3 nucleotides are TGCGCCAGCAGCGCGGGACTAGCGGGGGGATCAAGAGCGACCCAGTACTTC. Translating gives CASSAGLAGGSRATQYF.

This clonotype was counted at least ten times. This chain uses TRBV6-5 with TRBJ1-1; D is uncertain. The CDR3 is made up of 13 amino acids. V was cut by 0 bases and J by 0 bases, with 2 bases left in between. Germline V gives CDR1 MNHEY, CDR2 SVGAGI. CDR3 DNA sequence: TGTGCCAGCAGTTACTCGGTGAACACTGAAGCTTTCTTT. Protein product: CASSYSVNTEAFF.

In this sample, this clonotype turned up many times. V is TRBV7-9 and J is TRBJ2-7, with D possibly TRBD2 on 6 matching bases. Per the germline V gene, CDR1 is SEHNR and CDR2 is FQNEAQ (reference sequence). V lost 5 bases to trimming and J lost 5 bases, with 22 bases between them. This CDR3 comprises 16 residues. CDR3 sequence (DNA): TGTGCCAGCAGCCCTCGGCGAGGGAAAGGCGGGGACGAGCAGTACTTC. Protein product: CASSPRRGKGGDEQYF.

This clonotype appeared many times. This chain's CDR3 is CASSPAIRAYEQYF. CDR3 coding DNA: TGTGCCAGCAGCCCGGCAATCCGAGCCTACGAGCAGTACTTC. This sequence joins TRBV7-9 and TRBJ2-7; unclear D gene. The V end lost 5 bases, the J end lost 2 bases, and 13 bases lay between the germline ends. Germline assignment: CDR1 SEHNR and CDR2 FQNEAQ (reference sequence). The CDR3 is 14 residues long.

This clonotype showed up many times. The gene calls are TRBV6-2 or TRBV6-3 and TRBJ1-1; no clear D. Trimming removed 1 base from V and 5 bases from J, with 5 bases in between. Germline V gene data show CDR1 as MNHEY and CDR2 as SVGEGT. The CDR3 runs 12 residues. The CDR3 DNA reads as TGTGCCAGCAGTTACTTGCAGACTGAAGCTTTCTTT. As protein: CASSYLQTEAFF.